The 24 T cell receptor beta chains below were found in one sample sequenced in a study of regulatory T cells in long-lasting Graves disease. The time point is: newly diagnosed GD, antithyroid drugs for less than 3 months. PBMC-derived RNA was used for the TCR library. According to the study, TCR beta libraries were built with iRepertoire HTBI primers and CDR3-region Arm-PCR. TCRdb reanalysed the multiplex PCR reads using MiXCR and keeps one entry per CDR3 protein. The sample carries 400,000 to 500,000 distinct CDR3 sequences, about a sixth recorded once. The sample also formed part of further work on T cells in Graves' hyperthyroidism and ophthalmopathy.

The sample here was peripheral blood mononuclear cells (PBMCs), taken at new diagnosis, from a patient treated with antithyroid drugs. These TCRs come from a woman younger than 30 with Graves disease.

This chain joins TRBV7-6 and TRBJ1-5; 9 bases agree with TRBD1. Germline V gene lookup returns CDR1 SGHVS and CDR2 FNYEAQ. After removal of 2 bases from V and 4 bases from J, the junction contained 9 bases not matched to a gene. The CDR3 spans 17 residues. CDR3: CASSLLGGQGLNQPQHF. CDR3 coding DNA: TGTGCCAGCAGCTTATTGGGGGGACAGGGTTTGAATCAGCCCCAGCATTTT.

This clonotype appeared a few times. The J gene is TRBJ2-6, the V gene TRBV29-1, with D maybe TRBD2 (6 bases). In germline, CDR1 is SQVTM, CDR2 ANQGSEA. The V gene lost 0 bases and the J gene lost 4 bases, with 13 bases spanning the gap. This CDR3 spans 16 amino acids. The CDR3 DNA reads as TGCAGCGTTGAAGATCTGGAGGGGCAAGGGGCCAACGTCCTGACTTTC. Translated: CSVEDLEGQGANVLTF.

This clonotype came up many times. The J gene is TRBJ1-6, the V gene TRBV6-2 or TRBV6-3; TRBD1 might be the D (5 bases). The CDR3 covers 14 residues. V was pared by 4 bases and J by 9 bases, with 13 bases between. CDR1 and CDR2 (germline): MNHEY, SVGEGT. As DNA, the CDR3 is TGTGCCAGCAGTTGGGACGGGGGTGTTTCACCCCTCCACTTT. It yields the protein CASSWDGGVSPLHF.

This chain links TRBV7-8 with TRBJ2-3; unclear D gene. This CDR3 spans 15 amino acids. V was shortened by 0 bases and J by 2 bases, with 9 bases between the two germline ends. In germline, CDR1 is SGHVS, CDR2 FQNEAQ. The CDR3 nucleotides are TGTGCCAGCAGCTTAGCGTGGTCTTTCACAGATACGCAGTATTTT. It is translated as CASSLAWSFTDTQYF. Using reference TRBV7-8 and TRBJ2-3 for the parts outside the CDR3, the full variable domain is GAGVSQSPRYKVAKRGQDVALRCDPISGHVSLFWYQQALGQGPEFLTYFQNEAQLDKSGLPSDRFFAERPEGSVSTLKIQRTQQEDSAVYLCASSLAWSFTDTQYFGPGTRLTVL.

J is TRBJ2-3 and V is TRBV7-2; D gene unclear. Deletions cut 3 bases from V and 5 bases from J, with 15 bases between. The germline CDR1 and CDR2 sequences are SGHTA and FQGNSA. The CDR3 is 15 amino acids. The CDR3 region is CASSLQPNSGDTQYF. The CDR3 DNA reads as TGTGCCAGCAGCTTGCAACCGAATTCGGGAGATACGCAGTATTTT.

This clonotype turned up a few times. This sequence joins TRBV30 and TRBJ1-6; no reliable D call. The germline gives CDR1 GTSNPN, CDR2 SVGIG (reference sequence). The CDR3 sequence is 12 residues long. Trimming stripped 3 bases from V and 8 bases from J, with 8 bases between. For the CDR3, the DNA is TGTGCCTGGAGACTTTCCCATTCACCCCTCCACTTT. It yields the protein CAWRLSHSPLHF.

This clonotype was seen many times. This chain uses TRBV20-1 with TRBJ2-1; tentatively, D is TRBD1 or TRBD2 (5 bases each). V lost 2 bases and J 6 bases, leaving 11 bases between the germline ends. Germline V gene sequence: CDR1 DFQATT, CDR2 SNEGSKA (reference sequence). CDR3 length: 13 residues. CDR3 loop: CSARRAGTNEQFF. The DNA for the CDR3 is TGCAGTGCTAGAAGGGCAGGGACCAATGAGCAGTTCTTC.

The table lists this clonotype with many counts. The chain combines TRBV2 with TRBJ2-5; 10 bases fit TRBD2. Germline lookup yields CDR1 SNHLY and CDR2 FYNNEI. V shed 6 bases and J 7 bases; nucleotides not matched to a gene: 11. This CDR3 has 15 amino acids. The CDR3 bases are TGTGCCAGCAGCACAACCGGGACTAGCGATGGGACCCAGTACTTC. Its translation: CASSTTGTSDGTQYF.

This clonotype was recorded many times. The CDR3 sequence: CASSPTGLDTQYF. CDR3 in DNA: TGTGCCAGCAGTCCCACAGGATTGGATACGCAGTATTTT. The chain carries TRBV28 and TRBJ2-3; TRBD1 is a possible D gene (5 bases). Trimming shortened V by 5 bases and J by 6 bases, and 12 bases separated the two germline ends. CDR3 length equals 13 residues. Germline lookup yields CDR1 MDHEN and CDR2 SYDVKM. Variable domain in full (rest from reference TRBV28 and TRBJ2-3): DVKVTQSSRYLVKRTGEKVFLECVQDMDHENMFWYRQDPGLGLRLIYFSYDVKMKEKGDIPEGYSVSREKKERFSLILESASTNQTSMYLCASSPTGLDTQYFGPGTRLTVL.

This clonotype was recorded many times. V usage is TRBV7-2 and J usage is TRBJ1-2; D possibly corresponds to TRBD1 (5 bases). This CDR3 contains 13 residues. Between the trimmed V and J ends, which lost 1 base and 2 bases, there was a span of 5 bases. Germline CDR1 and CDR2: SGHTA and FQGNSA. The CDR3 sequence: CASSLGQNYGYTF. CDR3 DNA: TGTGCCAGCAGCTTAGGACAGAACTATGGCTACACCTTC.

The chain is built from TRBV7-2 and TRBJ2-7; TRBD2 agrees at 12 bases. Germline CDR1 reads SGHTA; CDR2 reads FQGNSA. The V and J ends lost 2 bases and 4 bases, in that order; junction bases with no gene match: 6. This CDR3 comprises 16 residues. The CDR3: CASSLPPGLAGYEQYF. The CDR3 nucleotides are TGTGCCAGCAGCTTACCCCCGGGACTAGCGGGTTACGAGCAGTACTTC.

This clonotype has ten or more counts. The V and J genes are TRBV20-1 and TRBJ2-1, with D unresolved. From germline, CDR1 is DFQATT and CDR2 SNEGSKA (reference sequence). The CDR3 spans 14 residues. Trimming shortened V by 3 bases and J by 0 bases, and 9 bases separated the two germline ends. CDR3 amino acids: CSARNPSSYNEQFF. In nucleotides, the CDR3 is TGCAGTGCTAGGAATCCAAGCTCCTACAATGAGCAGTTCTTC.

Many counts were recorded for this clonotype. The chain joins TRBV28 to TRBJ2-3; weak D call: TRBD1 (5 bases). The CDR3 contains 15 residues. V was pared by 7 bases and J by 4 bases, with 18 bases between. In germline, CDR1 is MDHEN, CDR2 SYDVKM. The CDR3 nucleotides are TGTGCCAGCAACTTAGGGGTTAGTTTGGCAGATACGCAGTATTTT. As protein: CASNLGVSLADTQYF.

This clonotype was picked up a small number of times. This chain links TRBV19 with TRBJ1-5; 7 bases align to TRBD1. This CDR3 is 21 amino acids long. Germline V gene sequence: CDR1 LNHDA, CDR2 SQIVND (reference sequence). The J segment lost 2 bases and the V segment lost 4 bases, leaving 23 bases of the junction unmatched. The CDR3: CASSRDREGPPALWGNQPQHF. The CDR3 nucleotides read TGTGCCAGTAGTAGAGACAGGGAAGGGCCCCCAGCTCTTTGGGGCAATCAGCCCCAGCATTTT. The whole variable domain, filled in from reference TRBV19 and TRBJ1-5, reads DGGITQSPKYLFRKEGQNVTLSCEQNLNHDAMYWYRQDPGQGLRLIYYSQIVNDFQKGDIAEGYSVSREKKESFPLTVTSAQKNPTAFYLCASSRDREGPPALWGNQPQHFGDGTRLSIL.

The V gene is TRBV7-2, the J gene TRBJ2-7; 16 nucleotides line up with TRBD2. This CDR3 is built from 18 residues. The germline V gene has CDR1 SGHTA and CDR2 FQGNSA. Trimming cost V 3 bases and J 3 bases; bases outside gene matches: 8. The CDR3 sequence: CASSFEGLAGGGLYEQYF. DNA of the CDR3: TGTGCCAGCAGCTTCGAGGGACTAGCGGGAGGGGGGCTCTACGAGCAGTACTTC.

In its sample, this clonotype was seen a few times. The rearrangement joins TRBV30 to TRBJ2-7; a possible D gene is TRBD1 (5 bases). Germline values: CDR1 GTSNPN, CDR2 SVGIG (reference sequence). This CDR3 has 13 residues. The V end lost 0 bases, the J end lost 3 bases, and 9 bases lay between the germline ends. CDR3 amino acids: CAWSVQAYYEQYF. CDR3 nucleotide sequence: TGTGCCTGGAGTGTACAGGCCTACTACGAGCAGTACTTC. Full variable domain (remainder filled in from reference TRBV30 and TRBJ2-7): SQTIHQWPATLVQPVGSPLSLECTVEGTSNPNLYWYRQAAGRGLQLLFYSVGIGQISSEVPQNLSASRPQDRQFILSSKKLLLSDSGFYLCAWSVQAYYEQYFGPGTRLTVT.

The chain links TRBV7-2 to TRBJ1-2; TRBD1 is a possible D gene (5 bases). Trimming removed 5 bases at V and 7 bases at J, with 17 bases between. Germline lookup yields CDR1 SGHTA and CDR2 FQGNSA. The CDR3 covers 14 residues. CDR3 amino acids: CASSLRPGRGGYTF. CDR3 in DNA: TGTGCCAGCAGCCTAAGACCGGGACGAGGTGGCTACACCTTC.

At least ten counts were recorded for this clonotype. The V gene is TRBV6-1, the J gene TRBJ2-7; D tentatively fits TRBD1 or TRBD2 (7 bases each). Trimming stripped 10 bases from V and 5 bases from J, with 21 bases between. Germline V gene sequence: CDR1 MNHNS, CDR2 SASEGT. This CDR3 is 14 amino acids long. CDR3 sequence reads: CATGGRQGGHEQYF. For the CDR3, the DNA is TGTGCCACCGGGGGGAGACAGGGTGGCCACGAGCAGTACTTC.

The chain's CDR3 is CASSESPGGGASYEQYF. CDR3 DNA: TGTGCCAGCAGTGAATCTCCCGGCGGGGGGGCATCTTACGAGCAGTACTTC. This chain links TRBV25-1 with TRBJ2-7, with 9 bases aligning to TRBD2. CDR3 length: 17 amino acids. Germline values: CDR1 MGHDK, CDR2 SYGVNS. V was pared by 1 base and J by 4 bases, with 11 bases of the junction left unmatched.

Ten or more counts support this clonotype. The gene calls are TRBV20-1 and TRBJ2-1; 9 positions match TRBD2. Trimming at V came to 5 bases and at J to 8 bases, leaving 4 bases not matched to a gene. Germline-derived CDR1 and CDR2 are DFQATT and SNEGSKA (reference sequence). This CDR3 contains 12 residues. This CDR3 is CSAYSGSHEQFF. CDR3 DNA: TGCAGTGCTTATAGCGGGAGTCATGAGCAGTTCTTC.

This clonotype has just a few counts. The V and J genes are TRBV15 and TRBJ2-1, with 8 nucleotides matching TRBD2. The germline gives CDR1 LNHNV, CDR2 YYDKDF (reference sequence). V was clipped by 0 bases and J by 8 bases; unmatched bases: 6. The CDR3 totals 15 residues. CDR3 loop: CATSRDGRAGDEQFF. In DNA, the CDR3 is TGTGCCACCAGCAGAGACGGGAGGGCCGGGGATGAGCAGTTCTTC.

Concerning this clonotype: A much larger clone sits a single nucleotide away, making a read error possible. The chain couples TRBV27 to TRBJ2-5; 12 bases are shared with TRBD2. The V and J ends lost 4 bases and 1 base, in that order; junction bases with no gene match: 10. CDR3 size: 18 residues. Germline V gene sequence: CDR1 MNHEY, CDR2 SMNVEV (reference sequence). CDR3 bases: TGTGCCAGCAGTTCACCGGGACTAGCGGGCCCGTGCCAAGAGACCCAGTACTTC. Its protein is CASSSPGLAGPCQETQYF.

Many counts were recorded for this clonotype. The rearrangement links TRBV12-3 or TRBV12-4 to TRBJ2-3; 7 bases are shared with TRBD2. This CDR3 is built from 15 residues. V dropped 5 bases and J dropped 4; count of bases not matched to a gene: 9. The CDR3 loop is CASSPIAGFSDTQYF. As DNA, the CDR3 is TGTGCCAGCAGTCCGATAGCGGGCTTCTCAGATACGCAGTATTTT.

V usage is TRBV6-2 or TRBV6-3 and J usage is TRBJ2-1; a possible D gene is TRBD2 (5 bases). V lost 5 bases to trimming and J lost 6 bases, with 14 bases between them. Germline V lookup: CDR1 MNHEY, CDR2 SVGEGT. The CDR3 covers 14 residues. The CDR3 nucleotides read TGTGCCAGCAGTGGGTCGCGAAGCGGCAATGAGCAGTTCTTC. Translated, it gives CASSGSRSGNEQFF.